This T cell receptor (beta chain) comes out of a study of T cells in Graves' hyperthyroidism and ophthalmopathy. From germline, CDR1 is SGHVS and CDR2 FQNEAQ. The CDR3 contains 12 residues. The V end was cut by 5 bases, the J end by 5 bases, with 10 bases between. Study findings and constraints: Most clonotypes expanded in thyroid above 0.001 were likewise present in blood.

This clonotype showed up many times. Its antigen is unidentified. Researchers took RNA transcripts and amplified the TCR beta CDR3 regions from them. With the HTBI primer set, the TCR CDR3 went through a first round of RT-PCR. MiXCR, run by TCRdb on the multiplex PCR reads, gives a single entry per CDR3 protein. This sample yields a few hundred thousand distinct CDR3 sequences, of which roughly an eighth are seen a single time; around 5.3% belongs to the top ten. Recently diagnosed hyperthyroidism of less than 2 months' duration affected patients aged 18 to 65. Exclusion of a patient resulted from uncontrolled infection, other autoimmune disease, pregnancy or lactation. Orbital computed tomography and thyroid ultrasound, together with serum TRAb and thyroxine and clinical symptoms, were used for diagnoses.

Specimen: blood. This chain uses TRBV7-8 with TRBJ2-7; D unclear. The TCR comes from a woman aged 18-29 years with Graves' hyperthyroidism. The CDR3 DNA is TGTGCCAGCAGCCCACCCCGGAACGAGCAGTACTTC. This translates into CASSPPRNEQYF.